This T cell receptor beta chain was profiled in a study of T cell responses to AZD1222 COVID-19 vaccine. Using immunoSEQ multiplex PCR, the repertoire was profiled, and TCRdb retains in-frame clones only, with some absent. The profile shows approximately 200,000 clones, 80% to 95% of them singletons. V lost 2 bases and J 3 bases, leaving 5 bases between the germline ends. The CDR3 is 12 residues long. The germline CDR1 and CDR2 sequences are LGHDT and YNNKEL (reference sequence). The sample was peripheral blood, taken 28 days after the second AZD1222 dose. The rearrangement joins TRBV3-1 (or the pseudogene TRBV3-2) to TRBJ2-7; D is ambiguous. The receptor was isolated from an adult who received the AZD1222 COVID-19 vaccine. CDR3 sequence: CASSQRVYEQYF. The CDR3 DNA is TGTGCCAGCAGCCAAAGGGTCTACGAGCAGTACTTC.